A selection of T cell receptor beta chains follows, all from one sample in a study of shared clonotypes between healthy human individuals. TCRdb's copy holds only in-frame clones and misses some; the assay was immunoSEQ multiplex PCR. The table shows some 2 million clones, with roughly 94% occurring only once. The sequencing sample was made of naive CD4+ T cells sorted from blood. These receptors were taken from a man younger than 35 in good health. The CDR3 runs from the conserved cysteine through the conserved F or W. D genes are given only for firm matches. Some rows mark clone size as missing; the rest say once, few, many or name a class of expanded clone.

D gene	J gene	clone size	V gene	CDR3 protein	CDR3 DNA
-	TRBJ2-6	-	TRBV29-1	CSVTGTGANVLTF	TGCAGCGTTACAGGGACAGGGGCCAACGTCCTGACTTTC
TRBD1	TRBJ1-1	-	TRBV5-6	CASSRDRGDMNTEAFF	TGTGCCAGCAGCAGAGACAGGGGGGACATGAACACTGAAGCTTTCTTT
-	TRBJ2-7	-	TRBV7-9	CASSLLGYEQYF	TGTGCCAGCAGCTTACTGGGATACGAGCAGTACTTC
-	TRBJ2-5	-	TRBV5-1	CASQSTGETQYF	TGCGCCAGCCAATCAACAGGGGAGACCCAGTACTTC
TRBD1	TRBJ1-3	few	TRBV5-1	CASSTTGGMGNTIYF	TGCGCCAGCAGCACCACAGGGGGCATGGGAAACACCATATATTTT
-	TRBJ1-1	once	TRBV5-8	CASSPAGTLNTEAFF	TGTGCCAGCAGCCCGGCAGGGACACTGAACACTGAAGCTTTCTTT
-	TRBJ2-6	-	TRBV7-2	CASSPGYSSGANVLTF	TGTGCCAGCAGCCCGGGATACAGCTCTGGGGCCAACGTCCTGACTTTC
-	TRBJ2-3	-	TRBV5-4	CASSWEPDTQYF	TGTGCCAGCAGCTGGGAGCCAGATACGCAGTATTTT
-	TRBJ1-5	-	TRBV19	CASSQLGGYSNQPQHF	TGTGCCAGTAGTCAATTGGGGGGCTATAGCAATCAGCCCCAGCATTTT
-	TRBJ1-1	-	TRBV2	CASSQYLKIMNTEAFF	TGTGCCAGCAGTCAATACCTCAAGATTATGAACACTGAAGCTTTCTTT
TRBD1	TRBJ2-7	-	TRBV15	CATSRDRANYEQYF	TGTGCCACCAGCCGAGACAGGGCTAACTACGAGCAGTACTTC
-	TRBJ2-7	few	TRBV2	CASSVVRIGQYF	TGTGCCAGCAGCGTCGTACGCATCGGGCAGTACTTC
-	TRBJ1-1	-	TRBV18	CASSPPGIDTEAFF	TGTGCCAGCTCACCACCAGGGATCGACACTGAAGCTTTCTTT
-	TRBJ2-2	once	TRBV30	CAWGQGVVAGELFF	TGTGCCTGGGGGCAGGGCGTAGTTGCCGGGGAGCTGTTTTTT
-	TRBJ1-4	-	TRBV18	CASQGVGGPSYEKLFF	TGTGCCAGCCAAGGGGTAGGAGGACCCTCGTATGAAAAACTGTTTTTT
-	TRBJ2-7	-	TRBV5-1	CASSLDYGEQYF	TGCGCCAGCAGCTTGGATTACGGCGAGCAGTACTTC
-	TRBJ2-5	-	TRBV5-4	CASSRTDETQYF	TGTGCCAGCAGCCGGACAGACGAGACCCAGTACTTC